The clone carrying this T cell receptor (beta chain) was seen a handful of times. The CDR3 contains 14 residues. V was cut by 8 bases and J by 0 bases, with 10 bases left in between. Looked up from germline, CDR1 is KGHDR and CDR2 is SFDVKD. The source of the sample is a study of CD8+CD57+ T cells in acquired aplastic anemia. Study-wide context: The average read count for CD4+ cells in healthy donors was 8.5 million to 11 million.

The template used for profiling TCR beta VDJ and CDR3 was genomic DNA. TCRdb itself ran the reads through MiXCR, one entry per CDR3 protein. The table has some 210,000 distinct CDR3 sequences, approximately 60% seen once. The sample was sorted CD4+, CD8+, or CD8+CD57+ T cells (not recorded which) from PBMCs. This rearrangement joins TRBV24-1 to TRBJ1-3; D is unresolved. This receptor was obtained from a human donor in good health. The CDR3 region has the DNA TGTGCCACCACTGAGGTCCTCTCTGGAAACACCATATATTTT. Translated, it gives CATTEVLSGNTIYF.